The 5 T cell receptor beta chains listed next were all sequenced from one sample in a study of CD8 T cells in Susac syndrome. It was with random hexamers that about 0.45 to 1 ug RNA was reverse transcribed. TCRdb re-called the immunoSEQ multiplex PCR reads through MiXCR, storing one row per CDR3 protein. The top ten hold 0.085% to 0.095% of the sample, which has some 170,000 distinct CDR3 sequences, approximately 93% seen once. Material for sequencing was CD4+ T cells from PBMCs. Receptors were obtained from a human donor with multiple sclerosis.

V and J are TRBV2 and TRBJ1-1, with TRBD1 matching 7 bases. CDR1 and CDR2 from the germline V gene are SNHLY and FYNNEI. The CDR3 contains 12 residues. The trim removed 10 bases at V and 11 bases at J, leaving 13 bases unmatched. CDR3 nucleotide sequence: TGTGCCACCAAAAGAGGCAGGGGGTATGCTTTCTTT. Its translation: CATKRGRGYAFF.

This chain connects TRBV6-2 or TRBV6-3 to TRBJ1-1, with D unresolved. Between the trimmed V and J ends, which lost 10 bases and 2 bases, there was a span of 11 bases. Germline CDR1 reads MNHEY; CDR2 reads SVGEGT. This CDR3 is built from 12 residues. Here the CDR3 reads CATEDANTEAFF. The CDR3 DNA reads as TGTGCCACCGAGGACGCTAACACTGAAGCTTTCTTT.

This clonotype appeared a few times. The CDR3 nucleotides are TGTGCCAGCAGCTCCAATTTAATAGGCAGGGTCGGTGAGAACGGCATTCAGTACTTC. Its translation: CASSSNLIGRVGENGIQYF. This chain connects TRBV11-2 to TRBJ2-4, with a tentative D call TRBD1 (5 bases). V lost 4 bases and J lost 9, with 31 bases in between. Germline V gene lookup returns CDR1 SGHAT and CDR2 FQNNGV. The CDR3 has 19 residues.

V is TRBV12-3 or TRBV12-4 and J is TRBJ1-5; weak D call: TRBD1 (6 bases). The CDR3 consists of 15 residues. The germline V and J ends were trimmed by 5 bases and 5 bases, with 16 bases remaining between them. CDR3 loop: CASSPPPDRYQPQHF. The CDR3 DNA follows: TGTGCCAGCAGTCCCCCCCCGGACAGATATCAGCCCCAGCATTTT.

The V and J genes are TRBV4-2 and TRBJ2-3, with 11 bases aligning to TRBD2. The germline CDR1 and CDR2 sequences are LGHNA and YNFKEQ. The trim removed 3 bases at V and 4 bases at J, leaving 9 bases unmatched. This CDR3 is built from 17 residues. This chain's CDR3 is CASSQVTSGSRADTQYF. The DNA of the CDR3 is TGTGCCAGCAGCCAGGTTACTAGCGGGAGTAGGGCAGATACGCAGTATTTT.